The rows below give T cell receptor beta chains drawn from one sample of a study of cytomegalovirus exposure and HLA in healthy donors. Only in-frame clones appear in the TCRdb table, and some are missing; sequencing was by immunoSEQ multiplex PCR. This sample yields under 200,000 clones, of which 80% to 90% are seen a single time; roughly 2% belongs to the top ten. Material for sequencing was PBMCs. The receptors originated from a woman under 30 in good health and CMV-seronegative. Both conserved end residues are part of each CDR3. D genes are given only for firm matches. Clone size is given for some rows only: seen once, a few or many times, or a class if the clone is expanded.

CDR3nt: TGTGCCAGCATTTCGTGGGGGACAGGGCCCTACAATGAGCAGTTCTTC
CDR3aa: CASISWGTGPYNEQFF
abundance: NA
d_gene: TRBD1
v_gene: TRBV7-9
j_gene: TRBJ2-1

CDR3nt: TGTGCCAGCAGTCCGAACGGGGAAGGATTATCGGAAAAACTGTTCTTT
CDR3aa: CASSPNGEGLSEKLFF
abundance: NA
d_gene: NA
v_gene: TRBV5-4
j_gene: TRBJ1-4

CDR3nt: TGTGCCAGTCTGGGACAGACGTACACCGGGGAGCTGTTTTTT
CDR3aa: CASLGQTYTGELFF
abundance: NA
d_gene: TRBD1
v_gene: TRBV19
j_gene: TRBJ2-2

CDR3nt: TGCGCCAGCAGCTTGGCGATGGGAGGTACTGAAGCTTTCTTT
CDR3aa: CASSLAMGGTEAFF
abundance: NA
d_gene: NA
v_gene: TRBV5-1
j_gene: TRBJ1-1

CDR3nt: TGTGCCAGCAGCTCAGGAGGGGCTTTTGGAATTCTGGCCCTCCACTTT
CDR3aa: CASSSGGAFGILALHF
abundance: NA
d_gene: NA
v_gene: TRBV7-9
j_gene: TRBJ1-6

CDR3nt: TGTGCCAGCTCACCGCGGACAGAGTACAATGAGCAGTTCTTC
CDR3aa: CASSPRTEYNEQFF
abundance: NA
d_gene: NA
v_gene: TRBV18
j_gene: TRBJ2-1

CDR3nt: TGTGCCAGCAGTCTTGGACTAGAAGATACGCAGTATTTT
CDR3aa: CASSLGLEDTQYF
abundance: NA
d_gene: TRBD2
v_gene: TRBV28
j_gene: TRBJ2-3

CDR3nt: TGTGCCAGCAGTTTAGCGGGCCGAGGGGGAGAGACCCAGTACTTC
CDR3aa: CASSLAGRGGETQYF
abundance: medium-sized
d_gene: NA
v_gene: TRBV28
j_gene: TRBJ2-5

CDR3nt: TGTGCCTGCAGGGGAACTGAAGCTTTCTTT
CDR3aa: CACRGTEAFF
abundance: NA
d_gene: NA
v_gene: TRBV30
j_gene: TRBJ1-1

CDR3nt: TGTGCCAGCTCTCACTTAGGGACATCGACTTTGGTGGATGGCTACACCTTC
CDR3aa: CASSHLGTSTLVDGYTF
abundance: NA
d_gene: NA
v_gene: TRBV18
j_gene: TRBJ1-2

CDR3nt: TGTGCCAGCAGGGAGACAGGGATCCAAGAGACCCAGTACTTC
CDR3aa: CASRETGIQETQYF
abundance: NA
d_gene: TRBD1
v_gene: TRBV2
j_gene: TRBJ2-5

CDR3nt: TGTGCCAGCAGTTTGGGGCGGCTAAACACTGAAGCTTTCTTT
CDR3aa: CASSLGRLNTEAFF
abundance: NA
d_gene: NA
v_gene: TRBV28
j_gene: TRBJ1-1

CDR3nt: TGTGCCAGCAGACAGACGGGACAGAAGAGATCACCCCTCCACTTT
CDR3aa: CASRQTGQKRSPLHF
abundance: NA
d_gene: TRBD1
v_gene: TRBV6-1
j_gene: TRBJ1-6

CDR3nt: TGTGCCAGCGCCCAGGCGGGACAGATCTACGAGCAGTACTTC
CDR3aa: CASAQAGQIYEQYF
abundance: NA
d_gene: NA
v_gene: TRBV27
j_gene: TRBJ2-7

CDR3nt: TGTGCCGGGGAGGGACGGACGAGGCAAAACATTCAGTACTTC
CDR3aa: CAGEGRTRQNIQYF
abundance: NA
d_gene: TRBD2
v_gene: TRBV30
j_gene: TRBJ2-4

CDR3nt: TGCAGCGCCTCCTTCAGGGGGCTGGGCACCTACGAGCAGTACTTC
CDR3aa: CSASFRGLGTYEQYF
abundance: NA
d_gene: TRBD1
v_gene: TRBV29-1
j_gene: TRBJ2-7

CDR3nt: TGCGCCAGCAGCCACGGGACAGGGGGCGAGAAGACCCAGTACTTC
CDR3aa: CASSHGTGGEKTQYF
abundance: NA
d_gene: TRBD1
v_gene: TRBV4-1
j_gene: TRBJ2-5

CDR3nt: TGCGCCAGCAGCATCCTCGGACAGGGGGCGGGCGAGCAGTACTTC
CDR3aa: CASSILGQGAGEQYF
abundance: once
d_gene: TRBD1
v_gene: TRBV5-1
j_gene: TRBJ2-7

CDR3nt: TGTGCCAGCAGCGGGGCGGGAGGTCCTGAAGCTTTCTTT
CDR3aa: CASSGAGGPEAFF
abundance: NA
d_gene: NA
v_gene: TRBV5-4
j_gene: TRBJ1-1

CDR3nt: TGTGCCAGCAGATCCTACGGGGACAGAATCTCCTCAAATGAGCAGTTCTTC
CDR3aa: CASRSYGDRISSNEQFF
abundance: NA
d_gene: TRBD1
v_gene: TRBV28
j_gene: TRBJ2-1

CDR3nt: TGTGCCAGCAGTCTTGGGGGGGACGGATACGAGCAGTACTTC
CDR3aa: CASSLGGDGYEQYF
abundance: NA
d_gene: TRBD2
v_gene: TRBV28
j_gene: TRBJ2-7

CDR3nt: TGTGCCAGCAGCGTAGCTCGGACTAGCGGTATTACAAATGAGCAGTTCTTC
CDR3aa: CASSVARTSGITNEQFF
abundance: NA
d_gene: TRBD2
v_gene: TRBV9
j_gene: TRBJ2-1

CDR3nt: TGTGCCAGCAGCTTCCGGGACAGGGAATTGAGCACTGAAGCTTTCTTT
CDR3aa: CASSFRDRELSTEAFF
abundance: NA
d_gene: TRBD1
v_gene: TRBV7-8
j_gene: TRBJ1-1

CDR3nt: TGTGCCAGCAGCTTACCCACCGGGACAGTACATGAAGCTTTCTTT
CDR3aa: CASSLPTGTVHEAFF
abundance: once
d_gene: TRBD1
v_gene: TRBV7-2
j_gene: TRBJ1-1

CDR3nt: TGTGCCAGCAGCTTATACGGTGGACAGGCTGGAAACACCATATATTTT
CDR3aa: CASSLYGGQAGNTIYF
abundance: NA
d_gene: TRBD1
v_gene: TRBV7-3
j_gene: TRBJ1-3

CDR3nt: TGCAGCGTTGAGTCGGCAGGGGGCCCCTACGAGCAGTACTTC
CDR3aa: CSVESAGGPYEQYF
abundance: NA
d_gene: TRBD1
v_gene: TRBV29-1
j_gene: TRBJ2-7

CDR3nt: TGCGCCAGCAGCTCGACAGGGGGCTCGGCTTTCTTT
CDR3aa: CASSSTGGSAFF
abundance: few
d_gene: TRBD1
v_gene: TRBV5-1
j_gene: TRBJ1-1

CDR3nt: TGTGCCAGCAGTTACAAGGGGGCAACCTACGAGCAGTACTTC
CDR3aa: CASSYKGATYEQYF
abundance: NA
d_gene: TRBD1
v_gene: TRBV6-5
j_gene: TRBJ2-7

CDR3nt: TGTGCCAGCAACCTAGCGGGAACAAGCGGAGAGACCCAGTACTTC
CDR3aa: CASNLAGTSGETQYF
abundance: NA
d_gene: TRBD2
v_gene: TRBV2
j_gene: TRBJ2-5

CDR3nt: TGTGCCAGCAGTGAAGCGTTAGTAGTGGAGGGGAATTCACCCCTCCACTTT
CDR3aa: CASSEALVVEGNSPLHF
abundance: NA
d_gene: NA
v_gene: TRBV25-1
j_gene: TRBJ1-6

CDR3nt: TGTGCCAGCGGAACGGACAGGGGGGCTGAAAAACTGTTTTTT
CDR3aa: CASGTDRGAEKLFF
abundance: NA
d_gene: TRBD1
v_gene: TRBV7-9
j_gene: TRBJ1-4

CDR3nt: TGTGCCAGTAGTATATCGGACACTGAAGCTTTCTTT
CDR3aa: CASSISDTEAFF
abundance: NA
d_gene: NA
v_gene: TRBV19
j_gene: TRBJ1-1

CDR3nt: TGCGCCAGCAGCCAAGATGCCGCCGGGACTAGCGCAATTAGCACAGATACGCAGTATTTT
CDR3aa: CASSQDAAGTSAISTDTQYF
abundance: NA
d_gene: TRBD2
v_gene: TRBV4-1
j_gene: TRBJ2-3

CDR3nt: TGTGCCAGTCAGACAATCGAATCTAACTATGGCTACACCTTC
CDR3aa: CASQTIESNYGYTF
abundance: NA
d_gene: NA
v_gene: TRBV28
j_gene: TRBJ1-2

CDR3nt: TGTGCCAGCGGGGCGAGCGTTTTCTACGAGCAGTACTTC
CDR3aa: CASGASVFYEQYF
abundance: NA
d_gene: NA
v_gene: TRBV11-2
j_gene: TRBJ2-7

CDR3nt: TGCGCCAGCAGCCTTCCGGGAATGGGCTCCTACAATGAGCAGTTCTTC
CDR3aa: CASSLPGMGSYNEQFF
abundance: NA
d_gene: NA
v_gene: TRBV5-1
j_gene: TRBJ2-1

CDR3nt: TGCGCCAGCAGCGCAACGAGAGATACGCAGTATTTT
CDR3aa: CASSATRDTQYF
abundance: once
d_gene: NA
v_gene: TRBV5-1
j_gene: TRBJ2-3

CDR3nt: TGTGCCAGTAGTATAGACGCGATGCGAATGAACACTGAAGCTTTCTTT
CDR3aa: CASSIDAMRMNTEAFF
abundance: NA
d_gene: NA
v_gene: TRBV19
j_gene: TRBJ1-1

CDR3nt: TGTGCCAGCAGACTCGGACTAGCGGGAGTCCGGAGAGAGCAGTACTTC
CDR3aa: CASRLGLAGVRREQYF
abundance: NA
d_gene: TRBD2
v_gene: TRBV2
j_gene: TRBJ2-7

CDR3nt: TGTGCCAGCAGTCGGGACAGGGAGGGGAACATTCAGTACTTC
CDR3aa: CASSRDREGNIQYF
abundance: NA
d_gene: TRBD1
v_gene: TRBV6-5
j_gene: TRBJ2-4

CDR3nt: TGTGCCAGCAGCTCCGGGACAGGTACCTACGAGCAGTACTTC
CDR3aa: CASSSGTGTYEQYF
abundance: NA
d_gene: TRBD1
v_gene: TRBV11-2
j_gene: TRBJ2-7

CDR3nt: TGTGCCAGTAGTATACGAGACGAGCAGTACTTC
CDR3aa: CASSIRDEQYF
abundance: once
d_gene: NA
v_gene: TRBV19
j_gene: TRBJ2-7

CDR3nt: TGTGCCAGCAGCCGAGGACAGGGCCAAGAGACCCAGTACTTC
CDR3aa: CASSRGQGQETQYF
abundance: NA
d_gene: TRBD1
v_gene: TRBV7-9
j_gene: TRBJ2-5

CDR3nt: TGCGCCAGCAGCCAAGTCCCAGGGGCTGGCAAAGCTTTCTTT
CDR3aa: CASSQVPGAGKAFF
abundance: NA
d_gene: NA
v_gene: TRBV4-1
j_gene: TRBJ1-1

CDR3nt: TGTGCCAGCAGCTCCGGACTAGCGGGGGCCTACGAGCAGTACTTC
CDR3aa: CASSSGLAGAYEQYF
abundance: NA
d_gene: TRBD2
v_gene: TRBV7-3
j_gene: TRBJ2-7

CDR3nt: TGTGCCAGTAGGAGGGCTTCTACCATCAATCAGCCCCAGCATTTT
CDR3aa: CASRRASTINQPQHF
abundance: NA
d_gene: NA
v_gene: TRBV19
j_gene: TRBJ1-5